The subject of this entry is one TCR beta chain. Its binding antigen is unknown. No qualities accompany the bases; no much larger clone lies one base away. TCRbeta CDR3 regions were amplified from genomic DNA by means of the immunoSEQ Assay, a bias-controlled multiplex PCR. On the study's bioinformatics: Within the assay, amplification of reference gene primers was used to estimate how many nucleated cells each sample contained. To quantify the absolute abundance of each unique TCRbeta CDR3 rearrangement, sequence reads were collapsed and filtered. For each sample, productive Simpson clonality was calculated as the square root of Simpson's diversity index across productive rearrangements. TCRdb re-hosts the immuneACCESS table, in-frame sequences only. Its copies lack some clones; in the studies checked, an unresolved V gene accounts for under half of them, and the cause for the rest is not known. Clonal size and the V and J genes are those of that table, whereas D and trimming came from the DNA. Here the sample has about 120,000 clones; 55% to 75% occur a single time. Of the sample, approximately 0.79% is held by the ten largest clones.

Trimming costs V 0 bases and J 2 bases, and their ends lie 5 bases apart. The cysteine opens and the phenylalanine closes a CDR3 of 13 amino acids. Here the CDR3 DNA is all that survives: 39 bases in frame from base 1. From the germline V gene (reference sequence), CDR1 is SGHKS and CDR2 is YYEKEE. The data originate from a study of blood T cell repertoires in COVID-19 (dated by TCRdb to 2018 to 2020). Context from the whole study: Collaborator samples came from the United States, Italy and Spain and covered acute and convalescent phases of COVID-19. The material from the prospective study consisted of cDNA or gDNA derived from T cells, B-cell-depleted T cells, or PBMCs. The dataset comprised deeply sampled blood TCRbeta repertoires from subjects exposed to, actively infected with, or recovered from COVID-19. The repertoires were made available in a free public database intended to serve as a resource for research on the immune response to SARS-CoV-2. Samples came from the ongoing ImmuneRACE study (first 160 participants) plus 1,254 subjects from 6 global collaborators. Nearly every sample came with metadata listing a de-identified subject ID, COVID-19 status, age in years and sex. Where HLA class I and class II types were available, the types were taken from metadata supplied by the sample provider, not from assay-based typing.

Each collaborating institution followed its own protocols to collect whole blood in K2EDTA tubes. Collaborator samples were shipped for TCRbeta analysis as frozen whole blood, isolated PBMCs, or DNA extracted from either sample type. Results the study describes overall, beyond this receptor: Clinical and demographic metadata were provided uncurated, with the amount varying by source and participant.

The sequence came from a human donor with acute or convalescent COVID-19. The donor label of this sample is uncertain. The rearrangement joined TRBV5-5 to TRBJ1-2, with the identity of the D gene unclear. Sequenced sample: peripheral blood. CDR3 region: CASSLDSNYGYTF. DNA sequence: TGTGCCAGCAGCTTGGACAGCAACTATGGCTACACCTTC.